The 22 T cell receptor beta chains given below trace back to one sample, sequenced in a study of CD8 T cells in Susac syndrome. Random hexamers were used to reverse transcribe an amount of 0.5 to 1 ug RNA. TCRdb re-analysed the immunoSEQ multiplex PCR reads in MiXCR, keeping a single row per CDR3 protein. The sample has some 110,000 distinct CDR3 sequences; approximately 95% are singletons. Sequenced: CD8+ T cells from PBMCs. These receptors were taken from a human donor with multiple sclerosis.

The genes are TRBV20-1 and TRBJ2-7; D unclear. CDR3 size: 15 residues. CDR1 and CDR2 (germline): DFQATT, SNEGSKA (reference sequence). The V gene lost 5 bases and the J gene lost 0 bases, with 17 bases spanning the gap. CDR3 in DNA: TGCAGTGCTTCACACCTGGGCGGAAGCTCCTACGAGCAGTACTTC. Amino acids: CSASHLGGSSYEQYF.

The chain carries TRBV6-9 and TRBJ1-2; D uncertain. The CDR3 is made up of 12 amino acids. V was cut by 6 bases and J by 8 bases, with 13 bases left in between. Germline values: CDR1 MNHGY, CDR2 SVAAGI. CDR3 loop: CASRDGSGGYTF. CDR3 sequence (DNA): TGTGCCAGCAGGGACGGGTCGGGCGGCTACACCTTC.

The genes are TRBV24-1 and TRBJ2-5; tentatively, D is TRBD1 (5 bases). Germline V gene sequence: CDR1 KGHDR, CDR2 SFDVKD. V lost 5 bases to trimming and J lost 1 base, with 7 bases between them. The CDR3 spans 13 residues. DNA for the CDR3: TGTGCCACCAGTGCAAGGGGCCAAGAGACCCAGTACTTC. Protein sequence: CATSARGQETQYF.

The CDR3 bases are TGCGCCAGCAGCTTGCTTGACAGGGCTTCCTACGAGCAGTACTTC. This gives the protein CASSLLDRASYEQYF. V and J are TRBV5-1 and TRBJ2-7; TRBD1 matches at 7 bases. The CDR3 extends over 15 amino acids. Germline V lookup: CDR1 SGHRS, CDR2 YFSETQ. Unmatched junction bases numbered 5, after V lost 1 base and J lost 1 base.

This rearrangement joins TRBV5-6 to TRBJ1-1; the match to TRBD1 covers 7 bases. The CDR3 covers 12 residues. Trimming at V came to 4 bases and at J to 8 bases, leaving 5 bases not matched to a gene. Germline CDR1 and CDR2: SGHDT and YYEEEE. The CDR3 coding sequence is TGTGCCAGCAGCGCTCAGGGACAGGAAGCTTTCTTT. Translated, it gives CASSAQGQEAFF.

V gene TRBV7-8 combines with J gene TRBJ2-7; possible D gene TRBD2, 6 bases. The germline V and J ends were trimmed by 1 base and 0 bases, with 10 bases remaining between them. Germline V gene data show CDR1 as SGHVS and CDR2 as FQNEAQ. The CDR3 consists of 15 residues. CDR3 loop: CASSLDGTPSYEQYV. CDR3 bases: TGTGCCAGCAGCTTAGACGGGACTCCCTCCTACGAGCAGTACGTC.

This clonotype was seen a few times. The V and J genes are TRBV6-2 or TRBV6-3 and TRBJ2-1; D is undetermined. Gene TRBJ2-7 matches the end of the DNA better, so the J call may be wrong. The V gene's germline CDR1 is MNHEY and CDR2 SVGEGT. The length of the CDR3 is 11 residues. The CDR3 nucleotides read TGTGCCAGCAGTTACTCGAATGAGCAGTACTTC. Protein product: CASSYSNEQYF.

The V call is TRBV20-1, the J call TRBJ2-7; tentative D call: TRBD2 (5 bases). The CDR3 covers 12 residues. V was pared by 6 bases and J by 3 bases, with 12 bases between. The germline V gene encodes CDR1 DFQATT and CDR2 SNEGSKA (reference sequence). DNA for the CDR3: TGCAGTGCCCCGGACTCAAACTACGAGCAGTACTTC. The encoded protein is CSAPDSNYEQYF.

V and J are TRBV20-1 and TRBJ2-7; 9 bases are shared with TRBD2. This CDR3 is 14 amino acids long. Trimming cost V 0 bases and J 3 bases; bases outside gene matches: 3. Germline assignment: CDR1 DFQATT and CDR2 SNEGSKA (reference sequence). CDR3 sequence (DNA): TGCAGTGCTAGAGAGGCGGGGGGGAGCTACGAGCAGTACTTC. Encoded protein: CSAREAGGSYEQYF.

The chain's CDR3 is CASSLGRIVEQFF. CDR3 nucleotides: TGTGCCAGCAGCTTGGGGCGAATCGTGGAGCAGTTCTTC. The chain joins TRBV5-4 to TRBJ2-1; D is uncertain. Trimming pared 0 bases from V and 10 bases from J, leaving 11 bases between. The CDR3 is made up of 13 amino acids. In germline, CDR1 is SGHNT, CDR2 YYREEE (reference sequence).

The V call is TRBV20-1, the J call TRBJ2-2, with TRBD1 matching 7 bases. V was clipped by 0 bases and J by 4 bases; unmatched bases: 8. The CDR3 runs 16 residues. Germline values: CDR1 DFQATT, CDR2 SNEGSKA (reference sequence). CDR3 nucleotides: TGCAGTGCTAGAGATCCCACAGGGGTAGCCACCGGGGAGCTGTTTTTT. Amino acid sequence: CSARDPTGVATGELFF.

The J gene is TRBJ2-1, the V gene TRBV12-3 or TRBV12-4; D remains unclear. V lost 0 bases, J lost 8 bases, and 2 bases lay in between. The CDR3 runs to 11 residues. The CDR3 nucleotides are TGTGCCAGCAGTTTAGCCCATGAGCAGTTCTTC. It encodes CASSLAHEQFF.

The chain uses TRBV29-1 and TRBJ1-4, with TRBD1 as a possible D gene (5 bases). Trimming took 7 bases from V and 8 from J, leaving 14 bases between them. From germline, CDR1 is SQVTM and CDR2 ANQGSEA. The CDR3 runs 12 residues. CDR3 bases: TGCAGCGGCCTGGACAAAAGCGAAAAACTGTTTTTT. Amino acids: CSGLDKSEKLFF.

V usage is TRBV20-1 and J usage is TRBJ2-1; D not resolved. This CDR3 comprises 10 residues. The V end was cut by 8 bases, the J end by 5 bases, with 7 bases between. Germline lookup yields CDR1 DFQATT and CDR2 SNEGSKA (reference sequence). The CDR3 spells CSPFHNEQFF. The CDR3, as DNA: TGCAGTCCGTTCCACAATGAGCAGTTCTTC.

This clonotype showed up just a few times. The chain joins TRBV6-1 to TRBJ2-7, with 9 bases aligning to TRBD1. Germline-derived CDR1 and CDR2 are MNHNS and SASEGT. This CDR3 region has 15 residues. Trimming at V came to 3 bases and at J to 5 bases, leaving 8 bases not matched to a gene. The CDR3 DNA sequence: TGTGCCAGCAGTGAGACCCGGGACAGGGACAACGAGCAGTACGTC. Its protein product is CASSETRDRDNEQYV.

The rearrangement uses TRBV12-5 and TRBJ1-2; no clear D gene. The CDR3 consists of 13 residues. V was shortened by 8 bases and J by 5 bases, with 15 bases between the two germline ends. The germline gives CDR1 LGHNT, CDR2 FRNRAP. The CDR3 protein is CASSLGKVYGYTF. In DNA, the CDR3 is TGTGCTAGTAGCCTTGGAAAGGTGTATGGCTACACCTTC.

The chain carries TRBV9 and TRBJ2-7; 16 bases are a match to TRBD2. The trim removed 4 bases at V and 2 bases at J, leaving 3 bases unmatched. The CDR3 is 16 residues long. The germline V gene encodes CDR1 SGDLS and CDR2 YYNGEE. CDR3: CASSLGLAGGPYEQYV. The DNA for the CDR3 is TGTGCCAGCAGCTTGGGACTAGCGGGAGGGCCCTACGAGCAGTACGTC.

This clonotype was recorded once. The chain uses TRBV30 and TRBJ1-5, with 7 nucleotides matching TRBD1. CDR3 length: 14 residues. Trimming at V came to 2 bases and at J to 7 bases, leaving 8 bases not matched to a gene. Germline CDR1 and CDR2: GTSNPN and SVGIG (reference sequence). The chain's CDR3 is CAWSTRQGTQPQHF. The CDR3 bases are TGTGCCTGGAGTACCAGACAGGGTACCCAGCCCCAGCATTTT.

The rearrangement joins TRBV5-4 to TRBJ2-7; D is unclear. With 1 base removed from V and 3 bases from J, the gap between germline ends came to 5 bases. The CDR3 has 12 amino acids. Germline CDR1 reads SGHNT; CDR2 reads YYREEE (reference sequence). CDR3 bases: TGTGCCAGCAGCTTGCCAAACTACGAGCAGTACTTC. This gives the protein CASSLPNYEQYF.

The chain joins TRBV5-1 to TRBJ1-1, with D maybe TRBD1 (5 bases). CDR3 size: 14 residues. Germline loops: CDR1 SGHRS, CDR2 YFSETQ. V lost 4 bases and J 5 bases, leaving 15 bases between the germline ends. For the CDR3, the DNA is TGCGCCAGCAGCCCCCAGGGAATGGGGACTGAAGCTTTCTTT. This sequence encodes CASSPQGMGTEAFF.

The chain has TRBV19 and TRBJ1-5; D may be TRBD1 (6 bases). V gave up 3 bases and J gave up 8 bases, with 11 bases separating them. Looked up from germline, CDR1 is LNHDA and CDR2 is SQIVND (reference sequence). CDR3 size: 13 residues. The CDR3 bases are TGTGCCAGTAGTATCTACAGGGAAGAGCCCCAGCATTTT. This encodes CASSIYREEPQHF.

The V gene is TRBV11-2, the J gene TRBJ2-1; maybe TRBD2 (5 bases). Trimming cost V 1 base and J 6 bases, with 7 bases left between them. This CDR3 comprises 13 residues. Looked up from germline, CDR1 is SGHAT and CDR2 is FQNNGV. CDR3 DNA sequence: TGTGCCAGCAGCTTAGCCGGGGTCAATGAGCAGTTCTTC. Its protein product is CASSLAGVNEQFF.